This T cell receptor beta chain was retrieved from a study of tumor T cells in aggressive B-cell lymphoma. The method was immunoSEQ multiplex PCR; TCRdb's version includes in-frame clones alone and lacks a portion of them. The sample holds 9,500 to 12,000 clones; approximately 90% are singletons and the top ten take 2.2%. This sequence originates from an adult with diffuse large B cell lymphoma. The sequenced sample consisted of tumor tissue.

CDR3 DNA sequence: TGTGCCAGCAGCCCCCAGGGTAGAGGTGGCTACACCTTC. It encodes CASSPQGRGGYTF. J is TRBJ1-2 and V is TRBV7-2; D possibly corresponds to TRBD1 (5 bases). The germline V gene has CDR1 SGHTA and CDR2 FQGNSA. The CDR3 contains 13 residues. V was shortened by 5 bases and J by 7 bases, with 14 bases between the two germline ends.